A single sample gave rise to the 23 T cell receptor beta chains below, sequenced in a study of blood T cell repertoires in COVID-19. Clones were sequenced by immunoSEQ multiplex PCR, and TCRdb holds only the in-frame ones, with some missing. The table shows about 160,000 clones, with roughly 84% occurring only once. Sequences were obtained from peripheral blood. The receptor source for this set is a woman over 75 with active or convalescent COVID-19.

The J gene is TRBJ2-6, the V gene TRBV6-5; a weak D match, TRBD2 (6 bases). Trimming stripped 5 bases from V and 6 bases from J, with 8 bases between. Germline CDR1 is MNHEY and CDR2 is SVGAGI. This CDR3 spans 13 amino acids. The CDR3 nucleotides are TGTGCCAGCAGTCCGGGGGAGGCCAACGTCCTGACTTTC. Encoded protein: CASSPGEANVLTF.

V usage is TRBV30 and J usage is TRBJ1-3; D gene uncertain. The ends were cut back, 5 bases at V and 0 bases at J, with 11 bases in the middle. CDR1 is GTSNPN and CDR2 is SVGIG in the germline V gene (reference sequence). This CDR3 is 14 amino acids long. CDR3 nucleotide sequence: TGTGCCTGGCTAGGACTGAGCTCTGGAAACACCATATATTTT. It specifies CAWLGLSSGNTIYF.

The chain uses TRBV5-6 and TRBJ1-1; no clear D gene. Trimming shortened V by 4 bases and J by 1 base, and 8 bases separated the two germline ends. This CDR3 comprises 13 residues. The germline CDR1 and CDR2 sequences are SGHDT and YYEEEE. This CDR3 is CASSPPRNTEAFF. The CDR3 nucleotides are TGTGCCAGCAGCCCCCCGAGGAACACTGAAGCTTTCTTT.

The rearrangement links TRBV19 to TRBJ2-3, with 9 bases lining up with TRBD2. The CDR3 is made up of 16 amino acids. The germline CDR1 and CDR2 sequences are LNHDA and SQIVND (reference sequence). The trim removed 5 bases at V and 7 bases at J, leaving 13 bases unmatched. CDR3 sequence reads: CASSVLAGIGPNTQYF. The CDR3 region has the DNA TGTGCCAGTAGTGTCCTAGCGGGGATTGGGCCCAATACGCAGTATTTT. Combining the CDR3 with reference TRBV19 and TRBJ2-3 gives the whole variable domain DGGITQSPKYLFRKEGQNVTLSCEQNLNHDAMYWYRQDPGQGLRLIYYSQIVNDFQKGDIAEGYSVSREKKESFPLTVTSAQKNPTAFYLCASSVLAGIGPNTQYFGPGTRLTVL.

The chain combines TRBV10-3 with TRBJ2-6; 12 bases match TRBD1. After removal of 5 bases from V and 4 bases from J, the junction contained 6 bases not matched to a gene. The CDR3 loop spans 17 amino acids. Germline V CDR1 and CDR2: ENHRY, SYGVKD. The CDR3 DNA follows: TGTGCCATCAGTCCGGGACAGGGGGCAAGAGGGGCCAACGTCCTGACTTTC. Amino acids: CAISPGQGARGANVLTF.

The V gene is TRBV10-3, the J gene TRBJ2-3; TRBD1 matches at 10 bases. The CDR3 covers 15 residues. V was clipped by 5 bases and J by 3 bases; unmatched bases: 5. The germline V gene encodes CDR1 ENHRY and CDR2 SYGVKD. CDR3 DNA sequence: TGTGCCATCAGTACGGGACAGGGGATAACAGATACGCAGTATTTT. It yields the protein CAISTGQGITDTQYF.

The chain joins TRBV18 to TRBJ1-3, with a tentative D call TRBD1 (5 bases). Germline lookup yields CDR1 KGHSH and CDR2 LQKENI. The ends were cut back, 5 bases at V and 0 bases at J, with 11 bases in the middle. The CDR3 has 15 amino acids. The CDR3 loop reads CASSVTVNSGNTIYF. CDR3 DNA: TGTGCCAGCTCAGTGACAGTCAACTCTGGAAACACCATATATTTT. Full variable domain (outside the CDR3, taken from reference TRBV18 and TRBJ1-3): NAGVMQNPRHLVRRRGQEARLRCSPMKGHSHVYWYRQLPEEGLKFMVYLQKENIIDESGMPKERFSAEFPKEGPSILRIQQVVRGDSAAYFCASSVTVNSGNTIYFGEGSWLTVV.

This clone showed up just a few times. The rearrangement uses TRBV4-1 and TRBJ2-2; TRBD1 is a possible D gene (6 bases). The CDR3 runs 15 residues. The germline CDR1 and CDR2 sequences are MGHRA and YSYEKL. V dropped 0 bases and J dropped 4 bases, with 9 bases sitting between them. The CDR3: CASSQERTATGELFF. The CDR3 DNA sequence: TGCGCCAGCAGCCAAGAGCGGACAGCCACCGGGGAGCTGTTTTTT.

The genes are TRBV7-9 and TRBJ1-5; D is perhaps TRBD1 (6 bases). The CDR3 runs 15 residues. V lost 4 bases and J lost 0, with 10 bases in between. Germline loops: CDR1 SEHNR, CDR2 FQNEAQ (reference sequence). This CDR3 is CASSSRQDSNQPQHF. CDR3 nucleotides: TGTGCCAGCAGCTCCAGACAGGATAGCAATCAGCCCCAGCATTTT.

The chain joins TRBV9 to TRBJ2-7; 10 nucleotides align to TRBD1. This CDR3 comprises 14 residues. Germline V gene sequence: CDR1 SGDLS, CDR2 YYNGEE. V shed 4 bases, J shed 2 bases, and the junction held 3 bases outside the gene matches. CDR3 in amino acids: CASSTGQGAYEQYF. In DNA form, the CDR3 reads TGTGCCAGCAGCACTGGACAGGGGGCCTACGAGCAGTACTTC.

V gene TRBV29-1 combines with J gene TRBJ1-3, with D tentatively TRBD1 (6 bases). CDR3 length: 12 residues. V lost 6 bases to trimming and J lost 2 bases, with 8 bases between them. CDR1 SQVTM and CDR2 ANQGSEA come from the germline V gene. CDR3 DNA sequence: TGCAGCGTGGACAGTACTGGAAACACCATATATTTT. The encoded protein is CSVDSTGNTIYF.

This clone showed up just once. The chain has TRBV21-1 and TRBJ2-1; TRBD2 reflects the table's D call only, with no check against the DNA. TRBV21-1 is a listed pseudogene. The CDR3 is 17 amino acids. The CDR3 sequence is CASSKGSCGGSYNEQFF. Written as DNA, the CDR3 is TGTGCCAGCAGCAAAGGGTCGTGCGGGGGCTCCTACAATGAGCAGTTCTTC.

V gene TRBV7-9 combines with J gene TRBJ1-1; weak D call: TRBD1 (5 bases). Germline V lookup: CDR1 SEHNR, CDR2 FQNEAQ (reference sequence). Deletions cut 5 bases from V and 2 bases from J, with 15 bases between. The CDR3 is 15 amino acids. The CDR3 loop is CASSTLRDSNTEAFF. CDR3 sequence (DNA): TGTGCCAGCAGCACGTTGCGGGACTCCAACACTGAAGCTTTCTTT.

The rearrangement uses TRBV19 and TRBJ1-5; D perhaps matches TRBD1 (5 bases). V gave up 7 bases and J gave up 3 bases, with 16 bases separating them. CDR1 is LNHDA and CDR2 is SQIVND in the germline V gene (reference sequence). The CDR3 totals 15 residues. The DNA of the CDR3 is TGTGCCAGTACCTCAGGGCCCGGCATCAATCAGCCCCAGCATTTT. Protein sequence: CASTSGPGINQPQHF.

The DNA for the CDR3 is TGTGCCAGCAGCCCTACAACAGGGGTATATGGCTACACCTTC. Its translation: CASSPTTGVYGYTF. This sequence joins TRBV27 and TRBJ1-2; 7 positions match TRBD1. CDR3 length: 14 amino acids. Germline V gene data show CDR1 as MNHEY and CDR2 as SMNVEV (reference sequence). The V gene end was trimmed by 6 bases and the J gene end by 5 bases; junction bases not matched to a gene: 9.

V is TRBV5-1 and J is TRBJ2-5; tentatively, D is TRBD1 (5 bases). This CDR3 comprises 15 residues. Deletions cut 4 bases from V and 1 base from J, with 14 bases between. Germline lookup yields CDR1 SGHRS and CDR2 YFSETQ. CDR3 DNA sequence: TGCGCCAGCAGCATAAACCAGGGCTCCCAAGAGACCCAGTACTTC. It translates to CASSINQGSQETQYF. The variable domain in full, completed from reference TRBV5-1 and TRBJ2-5, reads KAGVTQTPRYLIKTRGQQVTLSCSPISGHRSVSWYQQTPGQGLQFLFEYFSETQRNKGNFPGRFSGRQFSNSRSEMNVSTLELGDSALYLCASSINQGSQETQYFGPGTRLLVL.

The chain combines TRBV5-4 with TRBJ2-7, with TRBD1 matching over 10 bases. Germline CDR1 and CDR2: SGHNT and YYREEE (reference sequence). The ends lost 4 bases at V and 1 base at J; junction bases unmatched: 8. The CDR3 length is 16 residues. The CDR3 DNA reads TGTGCCAGCAGCCGAACAGGGGACAGGGGATCCTACGAGCAGTACTTC. The encoded protein is CASSRTGDRGSYEQYF.

V and J are TRBV20-1 and TRBJ2-3; D ambiguous. The CDR3 spans 10 residues. CDR1 is DFQATT, CDR2 SNEGSKA, per germline (reference sequence). With 6 bases removed from V and 4 bases from J, the gap between germline ends came to 5 bases. CDR3 in DNA: TGCAGTGCGCGAGCAGATACGCAGTATTTT. This gives the protein CSARADTQYF.

The V gene is TRBV6-5, the J gene TRBJ1-5, with 8 bases that match TRBD1. The germline V gene has CDR1 MNHEY and CDR2 SVGAGI. The CDR3 loop spans 14 amino acids. Germline trimming cut 6 bases from V and 3 bases from J; bases unmatched to any gene: 4. The CDR3 spells CASRTGQANQPQHF. In nucleotides, the CDR3 is TGTGCCAGCAGAACGGGACAGGCCAATCAGCCCCAGCATTTT.

This clone was recorded a few times. The rearrangement joins TRBV3-1 (or the pseudogene TRBV3-2) to TRBJ1-2, with 7 nucleotides matching TRBD1. Trimming removed 4 bases from V and 14 bases from J; junction bases left unmatched: 13. The CDR3 is 13 amino acids. Germline CDR1 and CDR2: LGHDT and YNNKEL (reference sequence). The CDR3 protein is CASSLPGKGGCTF. Written as DNA, the CDR3 is TGTGCCAGCAGCCTCCCCGGGAAAGGGGGCTGTACCTTC.

V usage is TRBV7-2 and J usage is TRBJ1-5; a weak D match, TRBD1 (6 bases). Germline V lookup: CDR1 SGHTA, CDR2 FQGNSA. Between the trimmed V and J ends, which lost 3 bases and 4 bases, there was a span of 10 bases. CDR3 length: 14 residues. CDR3 in amino acids: CASSLGQWNQPQHF. For the CDR3, the DNA is TGTGCCAGCAGCTTGGGACAATGGAATCAGCCCCAGCATTTT.

The chain is built from TRBV28 and TRBJ1-5, with D perhaps matching TRBD1 (5 bases). Per the germline V gene, CDR1 is MDHEN and CDR2 is SYDVKM. The CDR3 consists of 15 residues. V was pared by 5 bases and J by 1 base, with 12 bases between. The DNA for the CDR3 is TGTGCCAGCAGTGGACCAGGGTTGAGCAATCAGCCCCAGCATTTT. This translates into CASSGPGLSNQPQHF.

This rearrangement joins TRBV13 to TRBJ2-5, with TRBD1 as a possible D gene (5 bases). Germline CDR1 PRHDT, CDR2 FYEKMQ (reference sequence). Trimming left V 4 bases short and J 2 bases short, with 14 bases between. The CDR3 consists of 15 residues. As DNA, the CDR3 is TGTGCCAGCAGCTACCTAATGGGGCAGCAAGAGACCCAGTACTTC. Its translation is CASSYLMGQQETQYF. Drawing the rest from reference TRBV13 and TRBJ2-5, the complete variable domain is AAGVIQSPRHLIKEKRETATLKCYPIPRHDTVYWYQQGPGQDPQFLISFYEKMQSDKGSIPDRFSAQQFSDYHSELNMSSLELGDSALYFCASSYLMGQQETQYFGPGTRLLVL.